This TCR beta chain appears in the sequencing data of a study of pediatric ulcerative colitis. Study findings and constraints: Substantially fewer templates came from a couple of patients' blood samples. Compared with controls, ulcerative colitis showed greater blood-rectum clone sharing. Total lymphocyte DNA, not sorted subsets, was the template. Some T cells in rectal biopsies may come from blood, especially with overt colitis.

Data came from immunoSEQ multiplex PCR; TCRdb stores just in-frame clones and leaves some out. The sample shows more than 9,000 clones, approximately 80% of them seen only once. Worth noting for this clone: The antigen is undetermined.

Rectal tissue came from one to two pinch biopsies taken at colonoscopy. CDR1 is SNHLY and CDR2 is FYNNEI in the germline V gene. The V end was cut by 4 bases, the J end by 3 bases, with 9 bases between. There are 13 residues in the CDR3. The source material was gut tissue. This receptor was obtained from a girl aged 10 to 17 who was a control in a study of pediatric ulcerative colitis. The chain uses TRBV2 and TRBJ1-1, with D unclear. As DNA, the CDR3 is TGTGCCAGCAGTGTAGGGAGAGACACTGAAGCTTTCTTT. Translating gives CASSVGRDTEAFF.